The present T cell receptor (beta chain) was sequenced within a study of Graves' ophthalmopathy and Graves' hyperthyroidism. TCR beta CDR3 amplification used RNA transcripts. RT-PCR in the first round used HTBI primers; a second-round multiplex PCR followed. TCRdb processed the multiplex PCR reads anew with MiXCR; each CDR3 protein has one entry. There are some 390,000 distinct CDR3 sequences in the sample; approximately 20% occur only once, and about 1.4% lies in the top ten. Germline loops: CDR1 MNHNS, CDR2 SASEGT. The CDR3 runs 14 residues. With 8 bases removed from V and 5 bases from J, the gap between germline ends came to 15 bases.

The chain has TRBV6-1 and TRBJ2-2, with D maybe TRBD1 (5 bases). Sequenced: peripheral blood. The receptor was isolated from a woman between 18 and 29 years old with Graves' ophthalmopathy. The CDR3 region is CASAMAGKTGELFF. Here the CDR3 DNA reads TGTGCCAGCGCGATGGCAGGGAAGACCGGGGAGCTGTTTTTT.